This T cell receptor beta chain was sequenced for a study of blood T cell repertoires in COVID-19. As for the study in general: Samples came from the United States, Italy and Spain, spanning acute and convalescent COVID-19.

This CDR3 region has 15 residues. From germline, CDR1 is WNHNN and CDR2 SYGVQD (reference sequence). With 4 bases clipped from V and 3 bases from J, the junction kept 4 bases outside the gene matches. As originally analysed: For nucleated cells, counts were estimated from reference gene primer amplification. Sequencing was performed with immunoSEQ multiplex PCR; in TCRdb, only in-frame clones are kept and a portion is missing. V, J and clone size reflect that table, while D and trimming were determined from the DNA. The sample gives 75,000 to 90,000 clones, 90% of which show up once; about 1% is in the top ten.

The gene calls are TRBV10-1 and TRBJ2-3; 10 bases align to TRBD1. Sequencing input: peripheral blood. The origin of this receptor is a woman aged 45 to 65 in a cohort sampled during active COVID-19. In DNA, the CDR3 is TGCGCCAGCAGTGCCCCGGGACAGGGGACAGATACGCAGTATTTT. This gives the protein CASSAPGQGTDTQYF.